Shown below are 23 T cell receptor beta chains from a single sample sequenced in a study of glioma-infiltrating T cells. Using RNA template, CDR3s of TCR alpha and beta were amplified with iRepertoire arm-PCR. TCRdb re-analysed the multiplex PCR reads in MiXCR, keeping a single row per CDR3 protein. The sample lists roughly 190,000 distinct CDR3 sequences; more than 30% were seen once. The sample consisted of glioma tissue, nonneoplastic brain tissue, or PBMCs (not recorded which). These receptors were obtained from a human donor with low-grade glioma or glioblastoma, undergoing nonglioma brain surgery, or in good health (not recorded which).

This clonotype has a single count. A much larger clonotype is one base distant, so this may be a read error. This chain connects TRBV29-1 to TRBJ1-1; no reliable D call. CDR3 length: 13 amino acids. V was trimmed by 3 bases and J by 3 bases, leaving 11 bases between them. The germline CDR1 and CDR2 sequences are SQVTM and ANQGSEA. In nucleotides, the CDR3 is TGCAGCGTTGATACTAACATGGACACTGAAGCTTTCTTT. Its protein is CSVDTNMDTEAFF.

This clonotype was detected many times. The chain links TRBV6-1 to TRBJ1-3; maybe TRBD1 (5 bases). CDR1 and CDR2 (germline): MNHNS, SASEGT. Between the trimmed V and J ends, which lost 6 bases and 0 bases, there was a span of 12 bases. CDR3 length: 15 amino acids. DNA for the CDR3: TGTGCCAGCAGCTCCGGGACGGCCTCTGGAAACACCATATATTTT. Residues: CASSSGTASGNTIYF.

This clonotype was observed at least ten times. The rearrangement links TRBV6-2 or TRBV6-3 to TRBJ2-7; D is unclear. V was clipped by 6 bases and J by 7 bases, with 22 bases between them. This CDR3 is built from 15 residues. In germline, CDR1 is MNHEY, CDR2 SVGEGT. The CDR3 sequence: CASSSSGSYYEEQYF. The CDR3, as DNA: TGTGCCAGCAGCTCCAGTGGTTCATACTACGAGGAGCAGTACTTC.

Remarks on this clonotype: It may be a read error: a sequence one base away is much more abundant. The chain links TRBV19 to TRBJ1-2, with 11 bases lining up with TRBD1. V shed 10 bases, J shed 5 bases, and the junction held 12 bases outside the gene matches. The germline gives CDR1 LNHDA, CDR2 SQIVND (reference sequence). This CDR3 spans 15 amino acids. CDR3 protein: CAITGGQGGSYGYTF. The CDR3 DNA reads TGTGCCATTACCGGGGGACAGGGGGGTTCTTATGGCTACACCTTC.

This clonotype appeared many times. The CDR3 nucleotides are TGCAGCGTTGCCAGACAGGGAAGGACTGAAGCTTTCTTT. Protein product: CSVARQGRTEAFF. The V and J genes are TRBV29-1 and TRBJ1-1; 7 positions agree with TRBD1. J was trimmed by 5 bases and V by 4 bases; bases with no gene match: 7. Looked up from germline, CDR1 is SQVTM and CDR2 is ANQGSEA. CDR3 length: 13 amino acids.

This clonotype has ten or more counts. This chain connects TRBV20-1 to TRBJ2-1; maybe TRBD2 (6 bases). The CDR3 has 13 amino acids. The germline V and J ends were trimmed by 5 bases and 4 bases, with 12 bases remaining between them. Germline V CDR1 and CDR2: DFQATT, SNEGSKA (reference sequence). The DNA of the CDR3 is TGCAGTGCTTTCCGCGGGATGTACAATGAGCAGTTCTTC. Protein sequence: CSAFRGMYNEQFF.

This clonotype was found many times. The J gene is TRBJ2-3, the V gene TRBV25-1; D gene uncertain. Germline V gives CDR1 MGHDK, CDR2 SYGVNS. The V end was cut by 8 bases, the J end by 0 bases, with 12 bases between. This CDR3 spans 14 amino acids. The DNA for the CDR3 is TGTGCCAGCGTGCAGACCGATAGCACAGATACGCAGTATTTT. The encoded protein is CASVQTDSTDTQYF.

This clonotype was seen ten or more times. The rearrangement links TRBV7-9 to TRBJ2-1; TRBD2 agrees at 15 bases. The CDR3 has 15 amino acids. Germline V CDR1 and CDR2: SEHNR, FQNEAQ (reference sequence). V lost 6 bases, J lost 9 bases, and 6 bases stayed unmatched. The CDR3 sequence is CASSPPGLAGGEQFF. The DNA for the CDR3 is TGTGCCAGCAGTCCGCCGGGACTAGCGGGAGGTGAGCAGTTCTTC.

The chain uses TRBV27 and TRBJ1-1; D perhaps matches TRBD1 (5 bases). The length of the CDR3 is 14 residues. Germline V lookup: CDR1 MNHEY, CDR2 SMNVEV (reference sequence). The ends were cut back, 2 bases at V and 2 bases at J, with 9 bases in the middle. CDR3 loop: CASSLVGANTEAFF. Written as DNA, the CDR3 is TGTGCCAGCAGTTTAGTCGGGGCAAACACTGAAGCTTTCTTT.

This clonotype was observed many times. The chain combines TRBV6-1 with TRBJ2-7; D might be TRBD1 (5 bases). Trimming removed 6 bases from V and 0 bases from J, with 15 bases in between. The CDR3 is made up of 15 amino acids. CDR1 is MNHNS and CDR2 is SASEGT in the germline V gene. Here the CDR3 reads CASSPYRTFSYEQYF. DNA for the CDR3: TGTGCCAGCAGCCCTTACAGGACATTCTCCTACGAGCAGTACTTC.

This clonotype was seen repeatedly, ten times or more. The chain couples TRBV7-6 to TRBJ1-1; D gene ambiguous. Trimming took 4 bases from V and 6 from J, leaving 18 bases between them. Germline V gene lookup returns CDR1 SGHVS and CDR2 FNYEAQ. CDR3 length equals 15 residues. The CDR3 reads CASSSPPEVGSEAFF. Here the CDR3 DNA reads TGTGCCAGCAGCTCCCCCCCCGAGGTTGGTTCTGAAGCTTTCTTT.

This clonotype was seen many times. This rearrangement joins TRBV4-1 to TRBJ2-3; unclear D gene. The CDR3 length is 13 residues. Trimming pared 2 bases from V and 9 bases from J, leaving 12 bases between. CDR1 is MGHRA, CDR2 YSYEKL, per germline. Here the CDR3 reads CASSQLGISTQYF. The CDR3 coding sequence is TGCGCCAGCAGCCAACTAGGGATCTCCACGCAGTATTTT.

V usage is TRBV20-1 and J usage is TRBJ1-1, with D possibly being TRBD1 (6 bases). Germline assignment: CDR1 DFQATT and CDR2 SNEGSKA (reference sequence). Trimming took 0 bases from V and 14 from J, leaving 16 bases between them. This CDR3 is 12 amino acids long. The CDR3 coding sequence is TGCAGTGCTAGAGAAAGGGACACTCAACCCTTCTTT. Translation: CSARERDTQPFF.

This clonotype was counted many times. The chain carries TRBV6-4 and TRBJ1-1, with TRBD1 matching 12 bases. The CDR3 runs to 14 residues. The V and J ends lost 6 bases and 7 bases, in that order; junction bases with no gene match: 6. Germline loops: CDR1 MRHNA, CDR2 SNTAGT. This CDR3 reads CASRPGQGAVEAFF. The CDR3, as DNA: TGTGCCAGCAGACCGGGACAGGGGGCAGTTGAAGCTTTCTTT.

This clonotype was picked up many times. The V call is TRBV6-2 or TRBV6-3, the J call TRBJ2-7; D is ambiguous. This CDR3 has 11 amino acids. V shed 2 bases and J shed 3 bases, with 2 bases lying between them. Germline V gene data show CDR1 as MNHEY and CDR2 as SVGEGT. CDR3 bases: TGTGCCAGCAGTTACCTCTACGAGCAGTACTTC. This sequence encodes CASSYLYEQYF.

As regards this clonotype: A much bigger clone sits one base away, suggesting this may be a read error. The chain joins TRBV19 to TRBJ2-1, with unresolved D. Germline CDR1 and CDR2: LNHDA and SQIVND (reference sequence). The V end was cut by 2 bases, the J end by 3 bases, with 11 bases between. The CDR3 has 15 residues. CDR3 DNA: TGTGCCAGTAGTATAAGCCGAAACTTCTACAATGAGCAGTTCTTC. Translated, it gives CASSISRNFYNEQFF.

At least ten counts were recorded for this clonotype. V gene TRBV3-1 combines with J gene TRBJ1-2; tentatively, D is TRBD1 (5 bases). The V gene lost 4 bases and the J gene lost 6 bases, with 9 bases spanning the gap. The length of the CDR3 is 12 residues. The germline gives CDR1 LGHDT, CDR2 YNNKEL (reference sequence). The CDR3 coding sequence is TGTGCCAGCAGCCTCGGACACGATGGCTACACCTTC. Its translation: CASSLGHDGYTF.

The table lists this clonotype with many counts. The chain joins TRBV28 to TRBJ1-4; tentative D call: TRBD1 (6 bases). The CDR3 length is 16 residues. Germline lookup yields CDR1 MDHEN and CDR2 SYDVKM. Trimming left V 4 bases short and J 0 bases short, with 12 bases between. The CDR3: CASSSDRTATNEKLFF. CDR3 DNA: TGTGCCAGCAGTTCCGACCGGACAGCAACTAATGAAAAACTGTTTTTT.

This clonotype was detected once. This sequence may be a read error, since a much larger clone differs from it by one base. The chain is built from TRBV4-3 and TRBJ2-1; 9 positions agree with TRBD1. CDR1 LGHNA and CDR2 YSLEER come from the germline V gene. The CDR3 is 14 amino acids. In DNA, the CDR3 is TGCGCCAGCAGCCAGGGGGACAGGGTCAATGATCAGTTCTTC. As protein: CASSQGDRVNDQFF.

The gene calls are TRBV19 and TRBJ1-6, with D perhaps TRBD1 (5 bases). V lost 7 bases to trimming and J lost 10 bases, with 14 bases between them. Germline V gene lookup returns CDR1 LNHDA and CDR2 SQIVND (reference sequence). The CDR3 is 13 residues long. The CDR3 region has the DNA TGTGCCAGTAACAAAGACAGCGCCTCACCCCTCCACTTT. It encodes CASNKDSASPLHF.

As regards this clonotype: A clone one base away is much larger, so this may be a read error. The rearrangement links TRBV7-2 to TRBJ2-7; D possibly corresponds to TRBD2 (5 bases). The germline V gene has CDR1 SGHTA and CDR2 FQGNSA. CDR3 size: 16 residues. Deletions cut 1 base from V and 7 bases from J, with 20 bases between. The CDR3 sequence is CASSLGSGIAYNEQYF. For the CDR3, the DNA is TGTGCCAGCAGCTTAGGGTCCGGGATAGCCTACAATGAGCAGTACTTC.

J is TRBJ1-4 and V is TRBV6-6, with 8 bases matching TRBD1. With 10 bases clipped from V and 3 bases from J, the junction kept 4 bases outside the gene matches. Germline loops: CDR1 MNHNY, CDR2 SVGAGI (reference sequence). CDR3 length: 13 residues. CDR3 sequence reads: CAIRTGSNEKLFF. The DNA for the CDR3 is TGTGCCATCCGGACAGGGTCTAATGAAAAACTGTTTTTT.

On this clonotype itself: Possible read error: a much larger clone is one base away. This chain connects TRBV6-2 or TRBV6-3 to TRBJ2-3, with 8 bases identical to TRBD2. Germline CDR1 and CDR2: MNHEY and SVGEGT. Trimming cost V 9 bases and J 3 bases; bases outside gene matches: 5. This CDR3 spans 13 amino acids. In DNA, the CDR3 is TGTGCCAGAAAATTAGCGGGGACAGATACGCAGTATTTT. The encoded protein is CARKLAGTDTQYF.